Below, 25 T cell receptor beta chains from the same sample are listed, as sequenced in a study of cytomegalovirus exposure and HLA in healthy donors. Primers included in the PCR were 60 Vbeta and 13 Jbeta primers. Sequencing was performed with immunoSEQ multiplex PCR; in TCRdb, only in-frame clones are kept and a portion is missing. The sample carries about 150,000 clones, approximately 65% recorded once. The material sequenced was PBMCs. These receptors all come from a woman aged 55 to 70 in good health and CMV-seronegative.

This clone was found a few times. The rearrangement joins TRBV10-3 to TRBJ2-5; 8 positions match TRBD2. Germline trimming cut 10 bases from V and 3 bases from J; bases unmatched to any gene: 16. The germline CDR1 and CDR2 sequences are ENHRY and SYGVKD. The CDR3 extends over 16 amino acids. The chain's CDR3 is CATSSPRAGGEETQYF. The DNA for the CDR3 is TGTGCCACCTCAAGTCCCCGGGCGGGGGGAGAAGAGACCCAGTACTTC.

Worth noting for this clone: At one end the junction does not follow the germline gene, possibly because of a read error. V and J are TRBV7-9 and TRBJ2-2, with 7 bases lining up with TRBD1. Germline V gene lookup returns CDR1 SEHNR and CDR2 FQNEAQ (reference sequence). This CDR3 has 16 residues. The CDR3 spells CSSSINRGTDTGELFF. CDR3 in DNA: TGTTCCAGCAGCATCAACAGGGGTACGGACACCGGGGAGCTGTTTTTT.

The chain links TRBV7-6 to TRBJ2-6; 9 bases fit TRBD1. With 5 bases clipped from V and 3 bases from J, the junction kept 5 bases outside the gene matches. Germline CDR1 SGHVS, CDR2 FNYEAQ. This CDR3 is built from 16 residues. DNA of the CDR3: TGTGCCAGCAGCCGGGACAGGGTCTATGGGGCCAACGTCCTGACTTTC. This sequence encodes CASSRDRVYGANVLTF.

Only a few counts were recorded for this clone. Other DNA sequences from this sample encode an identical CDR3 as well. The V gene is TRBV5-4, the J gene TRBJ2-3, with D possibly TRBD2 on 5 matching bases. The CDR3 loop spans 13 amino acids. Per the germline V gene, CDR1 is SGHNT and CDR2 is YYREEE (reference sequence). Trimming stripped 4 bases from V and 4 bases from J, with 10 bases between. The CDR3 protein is CASSLLGADTQYF. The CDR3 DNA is TGTGCCAGCAGCCTCCTCGGGGCAGATACGCAGTATTTT.

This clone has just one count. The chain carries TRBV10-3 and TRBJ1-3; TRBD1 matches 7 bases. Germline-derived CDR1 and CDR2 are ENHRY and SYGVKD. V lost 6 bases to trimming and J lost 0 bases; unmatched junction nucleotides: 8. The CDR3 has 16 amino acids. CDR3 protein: CAIRAQTGFSGNTIYF. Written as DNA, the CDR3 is TGTGCCATCAGGGCCCAGACAGGGTTCTCTGGAAACACCATATATTTT.

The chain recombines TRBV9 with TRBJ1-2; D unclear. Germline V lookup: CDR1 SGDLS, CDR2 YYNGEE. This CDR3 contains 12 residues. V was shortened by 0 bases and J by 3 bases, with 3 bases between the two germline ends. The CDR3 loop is CASSVAYYGYTF. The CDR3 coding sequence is TGTGCCAGCAGCGTAGCTTACTATGGCTACACCTTC.

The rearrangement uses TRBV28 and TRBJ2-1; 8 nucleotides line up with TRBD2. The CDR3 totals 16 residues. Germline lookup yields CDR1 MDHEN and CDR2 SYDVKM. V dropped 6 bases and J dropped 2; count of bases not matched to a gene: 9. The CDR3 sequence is CASRLRPGLAYNEQFF. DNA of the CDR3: TGTGCCAGCAGGTTACGCCCGGGACTAGCCTACAATGAGCAGTTCTTC.

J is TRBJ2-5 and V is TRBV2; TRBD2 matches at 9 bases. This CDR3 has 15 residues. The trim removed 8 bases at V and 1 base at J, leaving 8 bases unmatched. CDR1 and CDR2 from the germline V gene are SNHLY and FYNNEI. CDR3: CASSEWRGGQETQYF. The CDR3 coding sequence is TGTGCCAGCTCCGAATGGCGGGGGGGCCAAGAGACCCAGTACTTC.

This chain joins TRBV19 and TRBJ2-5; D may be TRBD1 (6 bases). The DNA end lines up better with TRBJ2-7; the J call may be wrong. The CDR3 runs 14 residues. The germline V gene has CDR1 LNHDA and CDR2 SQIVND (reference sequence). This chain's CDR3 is CASSIGRGTYEQYF. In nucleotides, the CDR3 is TGTGCCAGTAGTATCGGCAGGGGAACCTACGAGCAGTACTTC.

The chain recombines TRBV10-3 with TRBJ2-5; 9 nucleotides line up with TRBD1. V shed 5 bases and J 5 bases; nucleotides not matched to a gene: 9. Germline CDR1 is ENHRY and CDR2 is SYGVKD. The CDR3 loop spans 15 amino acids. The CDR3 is CAISTGGVDWETQYF. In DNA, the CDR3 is TGTGCCATCAGTACAGGGGGCGTAGATTGGGAGACCCAGTACTTC.

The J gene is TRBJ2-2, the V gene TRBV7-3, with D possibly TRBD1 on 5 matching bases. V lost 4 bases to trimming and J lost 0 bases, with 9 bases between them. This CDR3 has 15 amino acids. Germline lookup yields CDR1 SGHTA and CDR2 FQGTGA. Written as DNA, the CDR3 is TGTGCCAGCAGCTCCAGGGCTACGAACACCGGGGAGCTGTTTTTT. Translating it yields CASSSRATNTGELFF.

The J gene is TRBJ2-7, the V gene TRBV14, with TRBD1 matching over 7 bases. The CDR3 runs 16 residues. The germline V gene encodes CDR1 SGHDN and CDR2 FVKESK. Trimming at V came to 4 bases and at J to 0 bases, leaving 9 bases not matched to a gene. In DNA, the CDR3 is TGTGCCAGCAGCCGCCGACAGGGAGTAAGCTCCTACGAGCAGTACTTC. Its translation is CASSRRQGVSSYEQYF.

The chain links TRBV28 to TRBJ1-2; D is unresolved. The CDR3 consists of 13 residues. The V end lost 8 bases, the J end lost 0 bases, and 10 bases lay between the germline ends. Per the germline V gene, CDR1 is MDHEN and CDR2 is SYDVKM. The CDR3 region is CASLRGSNYGYTF. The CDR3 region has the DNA TGTGCCAGCTTACGGGGTTCTAACTATGGCTACACCTTC.

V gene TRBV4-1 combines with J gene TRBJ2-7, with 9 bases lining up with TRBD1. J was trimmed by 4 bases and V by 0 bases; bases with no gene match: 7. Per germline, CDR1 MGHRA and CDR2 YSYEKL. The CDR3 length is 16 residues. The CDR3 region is CASSQDSNRGLYEQYF. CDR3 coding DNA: TGCGCCAGCAGCCAAGATAGCAACAGGGGGCTGTACGAGCAGTACTTC.

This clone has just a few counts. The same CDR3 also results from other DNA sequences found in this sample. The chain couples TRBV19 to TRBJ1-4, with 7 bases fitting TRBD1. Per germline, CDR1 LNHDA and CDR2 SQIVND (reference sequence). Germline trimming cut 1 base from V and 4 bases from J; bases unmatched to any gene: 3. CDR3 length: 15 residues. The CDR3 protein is CASSIAGQNNEKLFF. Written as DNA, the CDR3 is TGTGCCAGTAGTATAGCGGGACAGAATAATGAAAAACTGTTTTTT.

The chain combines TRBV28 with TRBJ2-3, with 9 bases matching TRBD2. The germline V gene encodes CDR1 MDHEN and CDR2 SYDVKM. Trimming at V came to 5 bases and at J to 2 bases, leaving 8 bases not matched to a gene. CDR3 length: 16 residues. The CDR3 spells CASSEYSGGFTDTQYF. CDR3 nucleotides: TGTGCCAGCAGTGAATATAGCGGGGGATTCACAGATACGCAGTATTTT.

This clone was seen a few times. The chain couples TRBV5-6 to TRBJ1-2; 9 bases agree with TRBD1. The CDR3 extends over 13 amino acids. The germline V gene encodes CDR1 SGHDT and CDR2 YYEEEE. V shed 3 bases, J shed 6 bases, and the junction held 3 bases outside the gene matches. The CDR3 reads CASSSGTGNGYTF. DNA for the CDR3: TGTGCCAGCAGCTCCGGGACAGGGAATGGCTACACCTTC.

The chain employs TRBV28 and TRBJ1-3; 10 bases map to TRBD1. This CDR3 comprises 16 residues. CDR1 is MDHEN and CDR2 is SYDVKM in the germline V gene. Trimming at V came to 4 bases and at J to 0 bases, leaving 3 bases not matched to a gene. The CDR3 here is CASSSGTGASGNTIYF. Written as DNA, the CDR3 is TGTGCCAGCAGTTCCGGGACAGGGGCCTCTGGAAACACCATATATTTT.

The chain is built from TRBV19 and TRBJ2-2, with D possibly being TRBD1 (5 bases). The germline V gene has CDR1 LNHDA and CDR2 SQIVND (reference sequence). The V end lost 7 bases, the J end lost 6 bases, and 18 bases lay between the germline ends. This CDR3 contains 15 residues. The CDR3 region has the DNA TGTGCCAGTACGGTCCGTCAGGGTGGCCCCGGGGAGCTGTTTTTT. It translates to CASTVRQGGPGELFF. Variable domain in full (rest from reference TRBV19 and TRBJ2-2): DGGITQSPKYLFRKEGQNVTLSCEQNLNHDAMYWYRQDPGQGLRLIYYSQIVNDFQKGDIAEGYSVSREKKESFPLTVTSAQKNPTAFYLCASTVRQGGPGELFFGEGSRLTVL.

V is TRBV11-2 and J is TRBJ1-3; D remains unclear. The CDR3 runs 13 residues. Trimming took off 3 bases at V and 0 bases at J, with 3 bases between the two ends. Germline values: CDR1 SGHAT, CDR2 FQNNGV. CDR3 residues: CASSFGSGNTIYF. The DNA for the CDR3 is TGTGCCAGCAGCTTCGGCTCTGGAAACACCATATATTTT.

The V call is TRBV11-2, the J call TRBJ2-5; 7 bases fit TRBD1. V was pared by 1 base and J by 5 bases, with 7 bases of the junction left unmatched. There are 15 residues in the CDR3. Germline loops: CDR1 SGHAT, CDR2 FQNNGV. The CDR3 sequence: CASSLGTGRRETQYF. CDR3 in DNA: TGTGCCAGCAGCTTAGGGACAGGACGGCGTGAGACCCAGTACTTC.

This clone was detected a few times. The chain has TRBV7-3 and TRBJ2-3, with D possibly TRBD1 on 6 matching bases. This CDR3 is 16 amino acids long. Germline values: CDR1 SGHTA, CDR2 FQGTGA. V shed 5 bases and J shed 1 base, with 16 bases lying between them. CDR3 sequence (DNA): TGTGCCAGCAGCCTATACAGGGCGCGGGGCACAGATACGCAGTATTTT. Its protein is CASSLYRARGTDTQYF.

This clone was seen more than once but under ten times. The CDR3 sequence is CAISESGGRLAGGSYEQYF. In nucleotides, the CDR3 is TGTGCCATCAGTGAGTCCGGAGGTCGGCTAGCGGGAGGCTCCTACGAGCAGTACTTC. The chain has TRBV10-3 and TRBJ2-7; 11 nucleotides agree with TRBD2. The trim removed 0 bases at V and 0 bases at J, leaving 10 bases unmatched. The CDR3 consists of 19 residues. The germline gives CDR1 ENHRY, CDR2 SYGVKD.

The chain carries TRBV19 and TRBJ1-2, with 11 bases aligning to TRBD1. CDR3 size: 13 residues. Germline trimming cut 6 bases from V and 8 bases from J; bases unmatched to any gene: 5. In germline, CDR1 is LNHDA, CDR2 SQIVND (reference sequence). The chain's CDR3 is CASRGQGERGYTF. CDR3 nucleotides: TGTGCCAGTAGGGGACAGGGGGAGCGGGGCTACACCTTC.

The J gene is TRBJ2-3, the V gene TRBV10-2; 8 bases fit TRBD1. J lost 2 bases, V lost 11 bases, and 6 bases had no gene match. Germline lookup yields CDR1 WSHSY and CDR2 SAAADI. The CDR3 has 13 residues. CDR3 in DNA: TGCGCCGGACGACAGGGGTTCACAGATACGCAGTATTTT. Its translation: CAGRQGFTDTQYF.